The clone carrying this T cell receptor (beta chain) was recorded only once. Germline V gene data show CDR1 as SGHTA and CDR2 as FQGNSA. V trimming: 3 bases; J trimming: 1 base; junction bases outside the gene matches: 1. CDR3 size: 15 residues. The data originate from a study of blood T cell repertoires in COVID-19. The assay was immunoSEQ multiplex PCR, and TCRdb's table has in-frame clones only and misses some. Among 200,000 to 300,000 clones, roughly nine tenths were seen once, and the ten largest hold 6.2%. This chain uses TRBV7-2 with TRBJ2-1; 9 nucleotides match TRBD2. This clonotype was sampled from a man aged 55 to 70 with acute or convalescent COVID-19. Material: peripheral blood. CDR3 residues: CASSFLAGSYNEQFF. CDR3 bases: TGTGCCAGCAGCTTCCTAGCGGGGTCCTACAATGAGCAGTTCTTC.